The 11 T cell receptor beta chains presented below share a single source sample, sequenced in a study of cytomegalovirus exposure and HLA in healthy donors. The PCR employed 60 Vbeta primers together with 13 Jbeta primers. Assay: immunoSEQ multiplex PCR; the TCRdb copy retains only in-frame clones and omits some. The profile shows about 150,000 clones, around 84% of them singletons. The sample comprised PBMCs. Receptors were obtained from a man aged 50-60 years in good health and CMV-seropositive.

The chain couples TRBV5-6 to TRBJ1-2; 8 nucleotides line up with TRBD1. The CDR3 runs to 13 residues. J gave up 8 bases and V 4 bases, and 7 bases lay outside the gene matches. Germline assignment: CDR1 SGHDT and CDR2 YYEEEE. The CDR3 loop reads CASSLTGGEGYTF. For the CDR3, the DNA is TGTGCCAGCAGCCTCACAGGGGGGGAGGGCTACACCTTC.

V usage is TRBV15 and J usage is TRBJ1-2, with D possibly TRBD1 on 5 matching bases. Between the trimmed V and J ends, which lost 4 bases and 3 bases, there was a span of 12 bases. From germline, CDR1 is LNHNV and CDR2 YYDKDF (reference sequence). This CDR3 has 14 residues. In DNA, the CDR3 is TGTGCCACCAGCACCGGACACTGGGACTATGGCTACACCTTC. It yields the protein CATSTGHWDYGYTF.

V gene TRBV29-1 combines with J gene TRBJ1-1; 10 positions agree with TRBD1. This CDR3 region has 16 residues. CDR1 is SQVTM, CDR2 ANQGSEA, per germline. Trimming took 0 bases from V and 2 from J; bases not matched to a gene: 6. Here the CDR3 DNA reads TGCAGCGTTGAAGAGACAGGGGGCCTATCTAACACTGAAGCTTTCTTT. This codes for CSVEETGGLSNTEAFF.

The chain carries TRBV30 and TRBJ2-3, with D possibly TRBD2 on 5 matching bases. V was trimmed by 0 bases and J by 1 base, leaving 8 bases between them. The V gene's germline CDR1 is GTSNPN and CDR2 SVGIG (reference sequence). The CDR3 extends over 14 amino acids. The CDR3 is CAWSVAGGTDTQYF. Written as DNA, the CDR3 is TGTGCCTGGAGTGTAGCCGGGGGCACAGATACGCAGTATTTT. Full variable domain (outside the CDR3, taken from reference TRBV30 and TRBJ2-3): SQTIHQWPATLVQPVGSPLSLECTVEGTSNPNLYWYRQAAGRGLQLLFYSVGIGQISSEVPQNLSASRPQDRQFILSSKKLLLSDSGFYLCAWSVAGGTDTQYFGPGTRLTVL.

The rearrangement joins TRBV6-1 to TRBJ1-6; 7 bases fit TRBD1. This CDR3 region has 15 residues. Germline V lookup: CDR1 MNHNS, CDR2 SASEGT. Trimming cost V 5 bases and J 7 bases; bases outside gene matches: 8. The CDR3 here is CASSFTTGLNSPLHF. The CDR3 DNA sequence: TGTGCCAGCAGTTTTACGACAGGGTTAAATTCACCCCTCCACTTT.

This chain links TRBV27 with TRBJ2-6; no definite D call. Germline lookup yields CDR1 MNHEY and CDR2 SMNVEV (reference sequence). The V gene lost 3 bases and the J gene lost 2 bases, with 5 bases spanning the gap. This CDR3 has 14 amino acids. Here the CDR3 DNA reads TGTGCCAGCAGTTTTTTCACTGGGGCCAACGTCCTGACTTTC. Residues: CASSFFTGANVLTF.

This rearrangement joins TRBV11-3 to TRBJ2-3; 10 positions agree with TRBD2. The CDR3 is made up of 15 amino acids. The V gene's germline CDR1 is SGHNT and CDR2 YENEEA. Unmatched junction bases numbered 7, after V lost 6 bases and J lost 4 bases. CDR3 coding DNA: TGTGCCAGCAGTGTGATTAGCGGGAGGCCAGATACGCAGTATTTT. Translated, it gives CASSVISGRPDTQYF. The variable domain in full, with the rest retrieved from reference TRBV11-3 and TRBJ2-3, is EAGVVQSPRYKIIEKKQPVAFWCNPISGHNTLYWYLQNLGQGPELLIRYENEEAVDDSQLPKDRFSAERLKGVDSTLKIQPAELGDSAVYLCASSVISGRPDTQYFGPGTRLTVL.

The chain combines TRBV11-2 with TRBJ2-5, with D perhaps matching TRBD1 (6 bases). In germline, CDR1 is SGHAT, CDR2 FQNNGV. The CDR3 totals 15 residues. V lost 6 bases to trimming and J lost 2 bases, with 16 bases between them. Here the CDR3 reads CASRLSGTPQETQYF. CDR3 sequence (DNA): TGTGCCAGCAGACTTTCCGGGACACCTCAAGAGACCCAGTACTTC.

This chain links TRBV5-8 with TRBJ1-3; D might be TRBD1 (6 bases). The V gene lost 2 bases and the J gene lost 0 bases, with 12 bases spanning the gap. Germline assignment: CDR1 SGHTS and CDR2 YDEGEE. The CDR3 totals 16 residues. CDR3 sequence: CASSFTGQNSGNTIYF. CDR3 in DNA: TGTGCCAGCAGCTTTACAGGACAGAACTCTGGAAACACCATATATTTT.

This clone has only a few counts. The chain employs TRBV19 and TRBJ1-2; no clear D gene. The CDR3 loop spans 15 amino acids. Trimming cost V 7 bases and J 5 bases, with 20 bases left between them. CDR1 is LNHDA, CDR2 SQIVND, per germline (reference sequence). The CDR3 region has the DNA TGTGCCAGTACAATGGCGGCAGTAAGGAGGTATGGCTACACCTTC. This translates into CASTMAAVRRYGYTF.

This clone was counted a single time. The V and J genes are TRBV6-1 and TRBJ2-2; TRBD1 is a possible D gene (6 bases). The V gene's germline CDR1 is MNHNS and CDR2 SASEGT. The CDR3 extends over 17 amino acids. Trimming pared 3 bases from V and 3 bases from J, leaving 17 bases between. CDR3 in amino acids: CASSDQSRGLHTGELFF. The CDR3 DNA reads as TGTGCCAGCAGTGATCAAAGCAGGGGATTGCACACCGGGGAGCTGTTTTTT.